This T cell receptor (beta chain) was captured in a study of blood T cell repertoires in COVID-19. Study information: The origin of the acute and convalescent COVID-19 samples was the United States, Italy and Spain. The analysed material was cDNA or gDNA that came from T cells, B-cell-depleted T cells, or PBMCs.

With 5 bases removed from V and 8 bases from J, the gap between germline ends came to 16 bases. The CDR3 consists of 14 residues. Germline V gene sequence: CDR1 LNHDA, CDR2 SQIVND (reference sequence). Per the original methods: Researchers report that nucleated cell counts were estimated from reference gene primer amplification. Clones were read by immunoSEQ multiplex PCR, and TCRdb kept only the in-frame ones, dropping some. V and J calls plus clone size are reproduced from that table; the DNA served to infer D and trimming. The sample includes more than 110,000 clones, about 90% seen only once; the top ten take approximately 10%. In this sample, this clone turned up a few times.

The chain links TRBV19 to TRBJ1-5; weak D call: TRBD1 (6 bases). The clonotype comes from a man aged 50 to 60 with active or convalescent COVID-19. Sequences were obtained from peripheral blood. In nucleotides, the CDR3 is TGTGCCAGTAGTTCCCGACAGGCCGGGGAGCCCCAGCATTTT. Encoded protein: CASSSRQAGEPQHF.